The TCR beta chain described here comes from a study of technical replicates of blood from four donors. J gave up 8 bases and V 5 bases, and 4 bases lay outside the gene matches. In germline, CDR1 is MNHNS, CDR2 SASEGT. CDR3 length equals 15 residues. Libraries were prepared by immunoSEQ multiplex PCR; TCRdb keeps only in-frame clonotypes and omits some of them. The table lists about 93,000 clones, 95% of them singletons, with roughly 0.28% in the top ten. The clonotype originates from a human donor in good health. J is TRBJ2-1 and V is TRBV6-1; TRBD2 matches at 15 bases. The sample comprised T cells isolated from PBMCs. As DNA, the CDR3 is TGTGCCAGCAGTCCCGGGACTAGCGGGAGGTATGAGCAGTTCTTC. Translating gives CASSPGTSGRYEQFF.